This TCR beta chain is drawn from a study of blood T cell repertoires in COVID-19. Turning to the study itself: The United States, Italy and Spain provided the acute and convalescent COVID-19 samples. PBMCs, B-cell-depleted T cells, or T cells provided the cDNA or gDNA that made up the material.

Authors' data handling: Amplifying reference gene primers gave estimates of nucleated cell counts. TCRdb keeps only in-frame clones here, not all; method: immunoSEQ multiplex PCR. The V and J calls and the clone size are those of that table, but D and trimming were determined from the DNA. The sample consists of about 59,000 clones, approximately 80% of them appearing once. The length of the CDR3 is 13 residues. Deletions cut 2 bases from V and 0 bases from J, with 4 bases between. The rearrangement links TRBV12-3 or TRBV12-4 to TRBJ1-1; D is uncertain. The clonotype was recovered from a man at least 80 years old with acute or convalescent COVID-19. Sequenced: peripheral blood. CDR3 DNA: TGTGCCAGCAGTTTACAGGTGAACACTGAAGCTTTCTTT. Its protein is CASSLQVNTEAFF.